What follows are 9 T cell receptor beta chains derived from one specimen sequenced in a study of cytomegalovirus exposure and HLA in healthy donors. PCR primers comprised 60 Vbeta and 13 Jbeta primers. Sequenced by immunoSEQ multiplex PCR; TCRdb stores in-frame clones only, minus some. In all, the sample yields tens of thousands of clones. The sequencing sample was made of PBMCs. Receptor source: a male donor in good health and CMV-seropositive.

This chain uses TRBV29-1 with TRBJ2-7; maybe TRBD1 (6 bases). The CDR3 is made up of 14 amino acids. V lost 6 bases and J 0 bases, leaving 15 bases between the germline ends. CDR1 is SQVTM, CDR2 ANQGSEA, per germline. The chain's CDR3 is CSVKGDRNSYEQYF. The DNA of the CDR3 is TGCAGCGTCAAGGGCGACAGGAACTCCTACGAGCAGTACTTC.

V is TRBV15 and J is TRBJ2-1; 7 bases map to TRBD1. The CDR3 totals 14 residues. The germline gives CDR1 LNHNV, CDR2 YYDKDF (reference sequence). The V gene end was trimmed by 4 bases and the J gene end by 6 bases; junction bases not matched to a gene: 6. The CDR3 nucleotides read TGTGCCACCAGCAAACAAACAGGGGCCAATGAGCAGTTCTTC. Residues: CATSKQTGANEQFF.

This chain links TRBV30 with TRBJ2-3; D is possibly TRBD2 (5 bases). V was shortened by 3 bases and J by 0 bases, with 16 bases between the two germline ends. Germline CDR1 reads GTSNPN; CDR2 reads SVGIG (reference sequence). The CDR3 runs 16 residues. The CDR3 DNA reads TGTGCCTGGAGGCCCCCACGGGGATCTAGCACAGATACGCAGTATTTT. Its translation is CAWRPPRGSSTDTQYF. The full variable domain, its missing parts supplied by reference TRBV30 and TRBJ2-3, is SQTIHQWPATLVQPVGSPLSLECTVEGTSNPNLYWYRQAAGRGLQLLFYSVGIGQISSEVPQNLSASRPQDRQFILSSKKLLLSDSGFYLCAWRPPRGSSTDTQYFGPGTRLTVL.

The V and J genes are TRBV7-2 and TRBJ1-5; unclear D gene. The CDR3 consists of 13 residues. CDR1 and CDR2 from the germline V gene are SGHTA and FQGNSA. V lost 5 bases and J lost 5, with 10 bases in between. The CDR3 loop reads CASSTQIDQPQHF. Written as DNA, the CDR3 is TGTGCCAGCAGCACACAGATCGATCAGCCCCAGCATTTT.

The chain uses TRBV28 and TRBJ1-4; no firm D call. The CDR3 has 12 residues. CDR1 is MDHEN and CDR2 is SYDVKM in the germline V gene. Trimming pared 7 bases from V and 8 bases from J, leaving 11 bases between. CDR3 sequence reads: CASTAEGEKLFF. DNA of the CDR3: TGTGCCAGCACCGCGGAGGGCGAAAAACTGTTTTTT.

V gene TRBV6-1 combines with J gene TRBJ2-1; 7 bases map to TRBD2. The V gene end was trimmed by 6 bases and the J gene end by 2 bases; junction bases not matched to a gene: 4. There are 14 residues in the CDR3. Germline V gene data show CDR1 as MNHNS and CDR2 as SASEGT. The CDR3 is CASSGGIAYNEQFF. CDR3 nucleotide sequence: TGTGCCAGCAGCGGGGGGATAGCCTACAATGAGCAGTTCTTC.

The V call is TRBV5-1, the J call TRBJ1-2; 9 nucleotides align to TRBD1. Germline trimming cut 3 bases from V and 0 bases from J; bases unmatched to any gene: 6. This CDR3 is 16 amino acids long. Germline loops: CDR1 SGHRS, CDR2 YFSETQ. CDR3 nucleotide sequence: TGCGCCAGCAGCTGGGGACAGGGTACTTCTAACTATGGCTACACCTTC. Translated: CASSWGQGTSNYGYTF.

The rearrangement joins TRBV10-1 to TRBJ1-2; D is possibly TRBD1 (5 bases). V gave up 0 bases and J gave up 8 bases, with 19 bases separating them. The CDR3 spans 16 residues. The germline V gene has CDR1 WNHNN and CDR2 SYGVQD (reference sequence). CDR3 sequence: CASSESQSEGRNGYTF. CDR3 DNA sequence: TGCGCCAGCAGTGAGTCTCAAAGTGAGGGGAGGAACGGCTACACCTTC.

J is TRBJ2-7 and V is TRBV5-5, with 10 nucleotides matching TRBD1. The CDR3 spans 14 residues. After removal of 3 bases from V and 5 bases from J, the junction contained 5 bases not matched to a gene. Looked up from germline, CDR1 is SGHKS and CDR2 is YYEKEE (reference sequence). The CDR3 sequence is CASSSGTGANEQYF. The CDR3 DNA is TGTGCCAGCAGCTCAGGGACAGGGGCAAACGAGCAGTACTTC.